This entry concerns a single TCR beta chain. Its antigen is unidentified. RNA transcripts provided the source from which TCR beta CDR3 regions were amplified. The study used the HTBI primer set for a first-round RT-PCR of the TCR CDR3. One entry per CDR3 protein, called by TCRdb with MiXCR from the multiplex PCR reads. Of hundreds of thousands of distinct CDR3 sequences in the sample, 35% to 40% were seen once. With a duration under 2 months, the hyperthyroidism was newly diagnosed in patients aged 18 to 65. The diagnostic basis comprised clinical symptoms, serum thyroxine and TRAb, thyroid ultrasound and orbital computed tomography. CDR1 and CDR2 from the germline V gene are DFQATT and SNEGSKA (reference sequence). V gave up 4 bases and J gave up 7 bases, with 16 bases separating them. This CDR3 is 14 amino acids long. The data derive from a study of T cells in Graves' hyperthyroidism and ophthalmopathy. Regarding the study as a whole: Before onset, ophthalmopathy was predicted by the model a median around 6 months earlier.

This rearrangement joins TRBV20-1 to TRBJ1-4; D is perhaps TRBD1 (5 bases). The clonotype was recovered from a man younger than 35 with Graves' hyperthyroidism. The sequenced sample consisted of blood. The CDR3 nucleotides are TGCAGTGCTATACAGGCTGTGGGGGGTGAAAAACTGTTTTTT. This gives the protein CSAIQAVGGEKLFF.